One and the same sample provided the 7 T cell receptor beta chains below, sequenced in a study of cytomegalovirus exposure and HLA in healthy donors. It was with 60 Vbeta and 13 Jbeta primers that the PCR ran. Clones were read by immunoSEQ multiplex PCR, and TCRdb kept only the in-frame ones, dropping some. Of about 160,000 clones listed, about 71% are singletons. Sequencing input: PBMCs. These receptor sequences come from a woman younger than 45 in good health and CMV-seronegative.

The chain carries TRBV27 and TRBJ2-3; 10 bases line up with TRBD2. This CDR3 has 15 amino acids. Trimming at V came to 7 bases and at J to 4 bases, leaving 8 bases not matched to a gene. Germline CDR1 and CDR2: MNHEY and SMNVEV (reference sequence). The CDR3 DNA reads as TGTGCCAGCACCCGGTGGAGCGGGGGGGCAGATACGCAGTATTTT. Encoded protein: CASTRWSGGADTQYF.

The chain carries TRBV28 and TRBJ2-5; weak D call: TRBD2 (5 bases). The CDR3 has 15 residues. Germline CDR1 MDHEN, CDR2 SYDVKM. Trimming removed 3 bases at V and 5 bases at J, with 16 bases between. The CDR3 here is CASSFPTGAGETQYF. The CDR3 bases are TGTGCCAGCAGTTTCCCAACTGGTGCGGGCGAGACCCAGTACTTC.

This chain uses TRBV2 with TRBJ2-3; maybe TRBD1 (6 bases). V lost 4 bases and J lost 2, with 13 bases in between. Per the germline V gene, CDR1 is SNHLY and CDR2 is FYNNEI. The CDR3 spans 15 residues. In DNA, the CDR3 is TGTGCCAGCAGTGGTAGGACAGACCCCACAGATACGCAGTATTTT. As protein: CASSGRTDPTDTQYF.

The rearrangement links TRBV11-2 to TRBJ2-5, with D unclear. Trimming shortened V by 0 bases and J by 5 bases, and 10 bases separated the two germline ends. The CDR3 totals 14 residues. Germline-derived CDR1 and CDR2 are SGHAT and FQNNGV. CDR3 protein: CASSLDRNSETQYF. Written as DNA, the CDR3 is TGTGCCAGCAGCTTAGATCGTAATAGTGAGACCCAGTACTTC.

V usage is TRBV29-1 and J usage is TRBJ2-1; 13 nucleotides line up with TRBD2. Germline assignment: CDR1 SQVTM and CDR2 ANQGSEA. After removal of 3 bases from V and 7 bases from J, the junction contained 3 bases not matched to a gene. CDR3 length equals 14 residues. The CDR3 spells CSVDGTSGKNEQFF. The DNA for the CDR3 is TGCAGCGTTGACGGGACTAGCGGGAAGAATGAGCAGTTCTTC.

CDR3 residues: CAISGDRARAPLHF. The CDR3 nucleotides read TGTGCCATCAGCGGGGACAGGGCCCGGGCACCCCTCCACTTT. V gene TRBV10-3 combines with J gene TRBJ1-6; 9 bases match TRBD1. V shed 6 bases and J 11 bases; nucleotides not matched to a gene: 8. The germline V gene encodes CDR1 ENHRY and CDR2 SYGVKD. The CDR3 consists of 14 residues.

The chain uses TRBV2 and TRBJ1-4; D is possibly TRBD1 (6 bases). The CDR3 is made up of 17 amino acids. Per germline, CDR1 SNHLY and CDR2 FYNNEI. The V end lost 7 bases, the J end lost 0 bases, and 18 bases lay between the germline ends. The CDR3 bases are TGTGCCAGCACGGACAGTTCCTCCTACGCAACTAATGAAAAACTGTTTTTT. Its protein is CASTDSSSYATNEKLFF.